A single sample gave rise to the 8 T cell receptor beta chains below, sequenced in a study of cytomegalovirus exposure and HLA in healthy donors. Researchers ran the PCR with 60 Vbeta and 13 Jbeta primers. Generated by immunoSEQ multiplex PCR, the TCRdb table keeps only in-frame clones and is missing some. The listing records about 77,000 clones. Sequencing was done on a sample of PBMCs. The receptor set was obtained from a man aged 50 to 60 in good health and CMV-seropositive.

The chain carries TRBV5-4 and TRBJ2-5, with TRBD1 as a possible D gene (6 bases). CDR1 SGHNT and CDR2 YYREEE come from the germline V gene (reference sequence). V shed 0 bases and J shed 1 base, with 13 bases lying between them. This CDR3 has 16 residues. CDR3 nucleotides: TGTGCCAGCAGCTTGGACCCCTGGACAGCCCAAGAGACCCAGTACTTC. This codes for CASSLDPWTAQETQYF.

J is TRBJ1-5 and V is TRBV19; the D is unclear. Germline CDR1 is LNHDA and CDR2 is SQIVND (reference sequence). This CDR3 spans 17 amino acids. Trimming cost V 7 bases and J 0 bases, with 19 bases left between them. The CDR3 loop reads CASTGRQSFYSNQPQHF. CDR3 DNA: TGTGCCAGTACGGGTCGTCAGAGTTTTTATAGCAATCAGCCCCAGCATTTT.

This chain's CDR3 is CSVTRTSGYNEQFF. CDR3 nucleotides: TGCAGCGTGACCCGGACTAGCGGTTACAATGAGCAGTTCTTC. This chain links TRBV29-1 with TRBJ2-1, with 10 bases fitting TRBD2. Germline V gene sequence: CDR1 SQVTM, CDR2 ANQGSEA. V shed 6 bases, J shed 4 bases, and the junction held 6 bases outside the gene matches. The CDR3 runs 14 residues.

This chain uses TRBV5-1 with TRBJ2-5; 9 bases line up with TRBD1. Trimming cost V 0 bases and J 4 bases; bases outside gene matches: 7. Looked up from germline, CDR1 is SGHRS and CDR2 is YFSETQ. The CDR3 contains 16 residues. The CDR3 spells CASSLGDRVGRETQYF. The CDR3 DNA sequence: TGCGCCAGCAGCTTGGGGGACAGGGTGGGACGAGAGACCCAGTACTTC. Supplemented by reference TRBV5-1 and TRBJ2-5, the full variable domain reads KAGVTQTPRYLIKTRGQQVTLSCSPISGHRSVSWYQQTPGQGLQFLFEYFSETQRNKGNFPGRFSGRQFSNSRSEMNVSTLELGDSALYLCASSLGDRVGRETQYFGPGTRLLVL.

CDR3 sequence: CASSQGTGGVNEQFF. The CDR3 DNA follows: TGTGCCAGCAGCCAAGGGACCGGGGGGGTCAATGAGCAGTTCTTC. V usage is TRBV4-2 and J usage is TRBJ2-1, with 8 bases that match TRBD2. The germline V gene has CDR1 LGHNA and CDR2 YNFKEQ. The trim removed 1 base at V and 6 bases at J, leaving 5 bases unmatched. CDR3 length equals 15 residues.

CDR3 region: CASSSGTGPYNEQFF. The CDR3 bases are TGTGCCAGCAGCTCCGGGACAGGACCTTACAATGAGCAGTTCTTC. The J gene is TRBJ2-1, the V gene TRBV6-1, with 8 bases matching TRBD1. CDR1 and CDR2 (germline): MNHNS, SASEGT. This CDR3 spans 15 amino acids. Trimming took 6 bases from V and 4 from J; bases not matched to a gene: 8.

V gene TRBV5-1 combines with J gene TRBJ2-4; 8 bases agree with TRBD2. V lost 4 bases and J lost 6; bases outside the gene matches: 9. Germline CDR1 and CDR2: SGHRS and YFSETQ. The CDR3 runs 15 residues. CDR3 loop: CASSPSGGVRNIQYF. In DNA, the CDR3 is TGCGCCAGCAGCCCCTCGGGGGGGGTCAGAAACATTCAGTACTTC.

The gene calls are TRBV18 and TRBJ1-1, with 9 bases aligning to TRBD1. Germline V gene data show CDR1 as KGHSH and CDR2 as LQKENI. With 3 bases clipped from V and 4 bases from J, the junction kept 9 bases outside the gene matches. The CDR3 length is 16 residues. The chain's CDR3 is CASSPSHRDRATEAFF. The CDR3 DNA reads TGTGCCAGCTCACCCTCCCACCGGGACAGGGCCACTGAAGCTTTCTTT.